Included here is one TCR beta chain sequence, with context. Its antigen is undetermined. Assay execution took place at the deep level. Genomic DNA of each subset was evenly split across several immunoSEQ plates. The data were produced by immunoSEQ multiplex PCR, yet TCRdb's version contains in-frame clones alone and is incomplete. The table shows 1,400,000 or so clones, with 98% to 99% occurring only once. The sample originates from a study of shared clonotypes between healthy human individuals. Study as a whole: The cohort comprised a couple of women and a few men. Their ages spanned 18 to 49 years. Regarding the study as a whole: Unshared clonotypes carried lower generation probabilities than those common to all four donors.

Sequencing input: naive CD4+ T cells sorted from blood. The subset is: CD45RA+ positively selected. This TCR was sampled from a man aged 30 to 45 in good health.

The CDR3 DNA reads TGCGCCAGCAGTGAGCTCCCGGGACCGTCATTGAACACTGAAGCTTTCTTT. Its translation: CASSELPGPSLNTEAFF. J is TRBJ1-1 and V is TRBV10-1, with D tentatively TRBD1 (5 bases). This CDR3 contains 17 residues. The V gene's germline CDR1 is WNHNN and CDR2 SYGVQD (reference sequence). V lost 2 bases and J 0 bases, leaving 16 bases between the germline ends.